One and the same sample provided the 22 T cell receptor beta chains below, sequenced in a study of blood T cell repertoires in COVID-19. Sequencing used immunoSEQ multiplex PCR; TCRdb keeps in-frame clones, though not all of them. The table records over 70,000 clones, more than 75% of them present only once. The sample was peripheral blood. The receptor source for this set is a man between 70 and 80 years old with acute or convalescent COVID-19.

This clone has only one observation. The CDR3 bases are TGCGCCAGCAGACAAGATAGCAATCAGCCCCAGCATTTT. It encodes CASRQDSNQPQHF. The chain couples TRBV5-1 to TRBJ1-5; the D is unclear. Trimming took 5 bases from V and 0 from J, leaving 6 bases between them. CDR3 length equals 13 residues. The V gene's germline CDR1 is SGHRS and CDR2 YFSETQ.

This clone occurred once. The chain joins TRBV7-9 to TRBJ2-7; 7 bases are a match to TRBD1. Germline trimming cut 3 bases from V and 0 bases from J; bases unmatched to any gene: 2. Germline loops: CDR1 SEHNR, CDR2 FQNEAQ (reference sequence). The CDR3 covers 14 residues. This CDR3 reads CASSLTGLSYEQYV. In DNA form, the CDR3 reads TGTGCCAGCAGCTTGACAGGGCTCTCCTACGAGCAGTACGTC.

On this clone itself: One end of the junction is discordant with germline, which a read error may explain. V usage is TRBV29-1 and J usage is TRBJ2-2; D is unresolved. The CDR3 is made up of 12 amino acids. The germline gives CDR1 SQVTM, CDR2 ANQGSEA. The CDR3 reads CSVEGRTGELFF. The CDR3 DNA follows: TGCAGCGTGGAAGGCCGGACCGGGGAGCTGTTTTTT.

This clone was found a few times. V is TRBV28 and J is TRBJ2-7; TRBD1 matches 8 bases. The trim removed 3 bases at V and 1 base at J, leaving 2 bases unmatched. The CDR3 length is 14 residues. Germline V gene lookup returns CDR1 MDHEN and CDR2 SYDVKM. In DNA form, the CDR3 reads TGTGCCAGCAGTTTGCAGGGGGCGTCCTACGAGCAGTACTTC. Translated: CASSLQGASYEQYF. Supplemented by reference TRBV28 and TRBJ2-7, the full variable domain reads DVKVTQSSRYLVKRTGEKVFLECVQDMDHENMFWYRQDPGLGLRLIYFSYDVKMKEKGDIPEGYSVSREKKERFSLILESASTNQTSMYLCASSLQGASYEQYFGPGTRLTVT.

J is TRBJ2-3 and V is TRBV28; 15 nucleotides align to TRBD2. The CDR3 length is 16 residues. Germline loops: CDR1 MDHEN, CDR2 SYDVKM. V gave up 5 bases and J gave up 5 bases; unmatched junction bases: 5. Here the CDR3 reads CASSKGLAGGRDTQYF. The CDR3 coding sequence is TGTGCCAGCAGTAAGGGACTAGCGGGAGGTAGAGATACGCAGTATTTT.

V gene TRBV9 combines with J gene TRBJ1-1; 7 bases fit TRBD1. V shed 4 bases, J shed 2 bases, and the junction held 11 bases outside the gene matches. CDR1 and CDR2 from the germline V gene are SGDLS and YYNGEE. The CDR3 spans 16 residues. CDR3 loop: CASSPISIGGNTEAFF. As DNA, the CDR3 is TGTGCCAGCAGCCCCATCAGTATAGGGGGCAACACTGAAGCTTTCTTT.

Judged by abundance, this clone is medium-sized. The rearrangement joins TRBV3-1 (or the pseudogene TRBV3-2) to TRBJ1-6; 7 nucleotides match TRBD1. The CDR3 length is 15 residues. From germline, CDR1 is LGHDT and CDR2 YNNKEL (reference sequence). V was clipped by 5 bases and J by 9 bases; unmatched bases: 10. The CDR3 region has the DNA TGTGCCAGCAGCTTCCGGGACAGCGAAGGTTCACCCCTCCACTTT. Translation gives CASSFRDSEGSPLHF.

In its sample, this clone was seen once. The chain is built from TRBV5-1 and TRBJ1-2; D possibly corresponds to TRBD1 (6 bases). V gave up 4 bases and J gave up 8 bases, with 15 bases separating them. CDR1 and CDR2 (germline): SGHRS, YFSETQ. CDR3 length: 13 residues. The CDR3 loop reads CASSLRTEGGYTF. The CDR3 bases are TGCGCCAGCAGCCTCAGGACAGAAGGAGGCTACACCTTC.

The chain carries TRBV6-6 and TRBJ2-2; D not resolved. Germline-derived CDR1 and CDR2 are MNHNY and SVGAGI (reference sequence). The CDR3 covers 15 residues. The V end was cut by 6 bases, the J end by 2 bases, with 13 bases between. CDR3 sequence (DNA): TGTGCCAGCAGCCGATCGACATTAAACACCGGGGAGCTGTTTTTT. Translation gives CASSRSTLNTGELFF.

This clone was counted between two and nine times. The rearrangement links TRBV18 to TRBJ2-7, with TRBD1 identical over 12 bases. Germline V gene data show CDR1 as KGHSH and CDR2 as LQKENI. With 6 bases clipped from V and 6 bases from J, the junction kept 12 bases outside the gene matches. CDR3 length: 16 amino acids. The CDR3 DNA is TGTGCCAGCTCGCCCTTAAGGGGGACAGGGGGCTCCGAGCAGTACTTC. It yields the protein CASSPLRGTGGSEQYF.

The rearrangement links TRBV5-1 to TRBJ2-2; D possibly corresponds to TRBD2 (5 bases). Trimming shortened V by 0 bases and J by 5 bases, and 14 bases separated the two germline ends. This CDR3 has 16 amino acids. Germline V gives CDR1 SGHRS, CDR2 YFSETQ. The CDR3 sequence: CASSLGLPLRTGELFF. In nucleotides, the CDR3 is TGCGCCAGCAGCTTGGGACTACCCCTTCGAACCGGGGAGCTGTTTTTT.

This clone was detected only a few times. The genes are TRBV28 and TRBJ2-1, with 11 bases identical to TRBD2. This CDR3 is 15 amino acids long. With V trimmed by 6 bases and J by 6 bases, 7 bases remained unmatched. Germline-derived CDR1 and CDR2 are MDHEN and SYDVKM. CDR3 sequence: CASSLIGLAGNEQFF. The CDR3 region has the DNA TGTGCCAGCAGCCTCATCGGACTAGCGGGCAATGAGCAGTTCTTC.

This clone was recorded a few times. This chain uses TRBV7-6 with TRBJ1-1, with a tentative D call TRBD1 (5 bases). Trimming shortened V by 3 bases and J by 5 bases, and 19 bases separated the two germline ends. This CDR3 has 16 residues. From germline, CDR1 is SGHVS and CDR2 FNYEAQ. The CDR3 nucleotides read TGTGCCAGCAGCTTTTCCCTGGGGCCCGGAGGGACTGAAGCTTTCTTT. It is translated as CASSFSLGPGGTEAFF.

V gene TRBV28 combines with J gene TRBJ1-4; D unresolved. V was trimmed by 4 bases and J by 4 bases, leaving 13 bases between them. The CDR3 contains 15 residues. In germline, CDR1 is MDHEN, CDR2 SYDVKM. CDR3 sequence reads: CASSSEQILNEKLFF. The CDR3 nucleotides are TGTGCCAGCAGTTCCGAACAGATCCTTAATGAAAAACTGTTTTTT.

The V gene is TRBV2, the J gene TRBJ1-1; no reliable D call. V lost 1 base, J lost 0 bases, and 6 bases lay in between. This CDR3 contains 14 residues. Per the germline V gene, CDR1 is SNHLY and CDR2 is FYNNEI. The CDR3, as DNA: TGTGCCAGCAGTGAAGGCAGAATGAACACTGAAGCTTTCTTT. It is translated as CASSEGRMNTEAFF.

J is TRBJ1-1 and V is TRBV30; D is possibly TRBD1 (5 bases). V lost 0 bases to trimming and J lost 0 bases, with 14 bases between them. The CDR3 is 16 residues long. Germline V gene data show CDR1 as GTSNPN and CDR2 as SVGIG (reference sequence). CDR3 region: CAWSVPARGMNTEAFF. CDR3 sequence (DNA): TGTGCCTGGAGTGTACCAGCAAGGGGAATGAACACTGAAGCTTTCTTT.

By share of the sample, this clone is medium-sized. The chain carries TRBV4-1 and TRBJ2-1, with 13 bases that match TRBD2. Germline CDR1 reads MGHRA; CDR2 reads YSYEKL. Trimming took 3 bases from V and 9 from J; bases not matched to a gene: 5. The CDR3 has 15 amino acids. CDR3 DNA sequence: TGCGCCAGCAGCCAGAGACTAGCGGGAGGTTCTGAGCAGTTCTTC. This translates into CASSQRLAGGSEQFF.

The V call is TRBV5-6, the J call TRBJ1-3, with a tentative D call TRBD1 (5 bases). The germline V gene encodes CDR1 SGHDT and CDR2 YYEEEE. The CDR3 extends over 19 amino acids. Trimming took off 4 bases at V and 0 bases at J, with 23 bases between the two ends. The CDR3 spells CASSESRGDRLASGNTIYF. The CDR3, as DNA: TGTGCCAGCAGCGAAAGCCGGGGGGACCGTCTTGCCTCTGGAAACACCATATATTTT. Variable domain in full (rest from reference TRBV5-6 and TRBJ1-3): DAGVTQSPTHLIKTRGQQVTLRCSPKSGHDTVSWYQQALGQGPQFIFQYYEEEERQRGNFPDRFSGHQFPNYSSELNVNALLLGDSALYLCASSESRGDRLASGNTIYFGEGSWLTVV.

This clone was observed a few times. The chain couples TRBV7-8 to TRBJ1-3; 8 bases are shared with TRBD1. J was trimmed by 5 bases and V by 5 bases; bases with no gene match: 11. The CDR3 is 16 amino acids. In germline, CDR1 is SGHVS, CDR2 FQNEAQ. The CDR3 sequence: CASSPQRTGSRNTIYF. DNA of the CDR3: TGTGCCAGCAGCCCTCAACGGACAGGGTCAAGAAACACCATATATTTT.

CDR3 DNA: TGCGCCAGCAGCTTTTGGGGGGAGGGCACTGAAGCTTTCTTT. Its translation is CASSFWGEGTEAFF. The V gene is TRBV5-1, the J gene TRBJ1-1, with D possibly being TRBD1 (5 bases). Germline CDR1 is SGHRS and CDR2 is YFSETQ. V was shortened by 2 bases and J by 4 bases, with 12 bases between the two germline ends. The CDR3 is 14 amino acids.

The chain employs TRBV24-1 and TRBJ1-6, with 7 bases aligning to TRBD1. The trim removed 3 bases at V and 6 bases at J, leaving 4 bases unmatched. Germline V lookup: CDR1 KGHDR, CDR2 SFDVKD. The CDR3 is 15 amino acids. CDR3 loop: CATSDPGQPNSPLHF. The CDR3 coding sequence is TGTGCCACCAGTGATCCGGGACAGCCTAATTCACCCCTCCACTTT.

This clone was counted ten times or more. The CDR3 loop is CASSAPGHTSSGNTIYF. The CDR3 DNA reads as TGTGCCAGCAGCGCGCCGGGACACACCAGCTCTGGAAACACCATATATTTT. The rearrangement uses TRBV7-2 and TRBJ1-3; a possible D gene is TRBD1 (6 bases). The CDR3 loop spans 17 amino acids. Deletions cut 5 bases from V and 0 bases from J, with 17 bases between. Per the germline V gene, CDR1 is SGHTA and CDR2 is FQGNSA.